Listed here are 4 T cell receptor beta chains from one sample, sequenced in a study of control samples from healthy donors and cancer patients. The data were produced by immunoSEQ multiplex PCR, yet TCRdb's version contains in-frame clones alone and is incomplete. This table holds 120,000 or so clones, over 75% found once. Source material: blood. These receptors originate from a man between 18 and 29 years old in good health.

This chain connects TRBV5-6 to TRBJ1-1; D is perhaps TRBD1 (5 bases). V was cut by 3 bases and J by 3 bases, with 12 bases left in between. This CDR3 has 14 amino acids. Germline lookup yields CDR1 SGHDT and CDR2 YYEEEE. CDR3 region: CASSWVGDHTEAFF. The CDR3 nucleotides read TGTGCCAGCAGCTGGGTTGGGGACCACACTGAAGCTTTCTTT.

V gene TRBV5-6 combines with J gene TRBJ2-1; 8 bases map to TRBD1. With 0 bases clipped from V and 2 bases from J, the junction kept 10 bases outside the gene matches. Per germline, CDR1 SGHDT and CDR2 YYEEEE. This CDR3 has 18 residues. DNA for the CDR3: TGTGCCAGCAGCTTGGATAAGGGGTGGGGACAGGCCTACAATGAGCAGTTCTTC. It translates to CASSLDKGWGQAYNEQFF.

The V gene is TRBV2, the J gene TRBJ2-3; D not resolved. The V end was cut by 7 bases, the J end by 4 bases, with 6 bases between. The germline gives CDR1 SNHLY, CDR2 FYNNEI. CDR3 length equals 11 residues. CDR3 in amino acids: CASTEADTQYF. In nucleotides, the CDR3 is TGTGCCAGCACGGAAGCAGATACGCAGTATTTT. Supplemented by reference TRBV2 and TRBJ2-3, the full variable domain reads EPEVTQTPSHQVTQMGQEVILRCVPISNHLYFYWYRQILGQKVEFLVSFYNNEISEKSEIFDDQFSVERPDGSNFTLKIRSTKLEDSAMYFCASTEADTQYFGPGTRLTVL.

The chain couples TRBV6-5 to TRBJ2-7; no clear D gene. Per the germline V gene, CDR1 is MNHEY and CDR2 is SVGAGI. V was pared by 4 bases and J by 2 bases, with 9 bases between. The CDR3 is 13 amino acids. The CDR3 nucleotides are TGTGCCAGCAGTTCGACGGCCCCCTACGAGCAGTACTTC. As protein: CASSSTAPYEQYF.